These T cell receptor beta chains were read from a single sample in a study of Graves' ophthalmopathy and Graves' hyperthyroidism. TCRdb itself ran the multiplex PCR reads through MiXCR, one entry per CDR3 protein. The data contain about 410,000 distinct CDR3 sequences, about 18% of them singletons. Sequencing input: peripheral blood. Every receptor here comes from a young woman with Graves' ophthalmopathy. CDR3s include the opening cysteine and the closing phenylalanine or tryptophan. D genes are given only for firm matches. Rows may omit the clone size; those that give it use once, few, many or a size class.

d_gene	v_gene	abundance	len	j_gene	CDR3nt	CDR3aa
NA	TRBV20-1	many	12	TRBJ1-1	TGCAGTGCTCCCCGGGCACACACTGAAGCTTTCTTT	CSAPRAHTEAFF
TRBD1	TRBV20-1	many	14	TRBJ1-5	TGCAGTGCTAGACGGGACAGCCGCAATCAGCCCCAGCATTTT	CSARRDSRNQPQHF
NA	TRBV29-1	many	13	TRBJ1-2	TGCAGCGTTGGGGAGGGGTTGTTATTCGGCTACACCTTC	CSVGEGLLFGYTF
NA	TRBV28	many	11	TRBJ1-1	TGTGCCAGCGGCATAAACACTGAAGCTTTCTTT	CASGINTEAFF
NA	TRBV4-2	many	18	TRBJ1-5	TGTGCCAGCAGCCGGGGCAGAGATGATAGCGTAAGCAATCAGCCCCAGCATTTT	CASSRGRDDSVSNQPQHF
NA	TRBV12-3/TRBV12-4	NA	14	TRBJ2-2	TGTGCCAGCAGCCGGGTTCAGGGAATCGGGGAGCTGTTTTTT	CASSRVQGIGELFF
NA	TRBV6-5	many	12	TRBJ1-1	TGTGCCAGTCTCGGAGATAACACTGAAGCTTTCTTT	CASLGDNTEAFF
TRBD2	TRBV30	many	19	TRBJ2-2	TGTGCCTGGGCCCTTACCGGGACTAGTGTCCCGACCTTCACCGGGGAGCTGTTTTTT	CAWALTGTSVPTFTGELFF
NA	TRBV30	many	13	TRBJ2-7	TGTGCCGGGACGGTACCTAGCTCCTACGAGCAGTACTTC	CAGTVPSSYEQYF
TRBD1	TRBV12-3/TRBV12-4	many	17	TRBJ1-1	TGTGCCAGCAGCTCATATGGGGGTCAGGGGGAGAACACTGAAGCTTTCTTT	CASSSYGGQGENTEAFF
TRBD2	TRBV12-3/TRBV12-4	NA	15	TRBJ2-2	TGTGCCAGCAGGCTAAGCGGGAGCGGCACCGGGGAGCTGTTTTTT	CASRLSGSGTGELFF
TRBD1	TRBV24-1	NA	15	TRBJ2-7	TGTGCCACCAGTGATTTGGGACAGGGGGACTACGAGCAGTACTTC	CATSDLGQGDYEQYF
NA	TRBV12-3/TRBV12-4	many	14	TRBJ1-5	TGTGCCAGCAGTTTAGAGGGGGAGCATCAGCCCCAGCATTTT	CASSLEGEHQPQHF
NA	TRBV20-1	many	14	TRBJ2-7	TGCAGTGCTAGACCCCCAGGGCAGGGTAACGAGCAGTACTTC	CSARPPGQGNEQYF
TRBD2	TRBV6-2/TRBV6-3	many	12	TRBJ2-5	TGTGCCAGCTCGCGGGAGTTGGAGACCCAGTACTTC	CASSRELETQYF
NA	TRBV20-1	many	13	TRBJ2-7	TGCAGTGCTAGAGCCCCCAGTCTCTACGAGCAGTACTTC	CSARAPSLYEQYF
NA	TRBV7-2	many	15	TRBJ2-7	TGTGCCAGCAGCTTAGGGTCGGTCCAAACCTACGAGCAGTACTTC	CASSLGSVQTYEQYF
NA	TRBV12-3/TRBV12-4	many	13	TRBJ2-5	TGTGCCAGCAGTTTAGCACCCCGGGAGACCCAGTACTTC	CASSLAPRETQYF
NA	TRBV11-2	NA	14	TRBJ2-4	TGTGCCAGCAGCCTTTCCAGGGGGGAAAACATTCAGTACTTC	CASSLSRGENIQYF
NA	TRBV2	NA	14	TRBJ2-7	TGTGCCAGCAGTGACGGAGGGGGTACTACGACGCAGTACTTC	CASSDGGGTTTQYF
NA	TRBV6-1	NA	14	TRBJ1-1	TGTGCCAGCAGTGTCCAGGGGCGAGACACTGAAGCTTTCTTT	CASSVQGRDTEAFF
NA	TRBV27	many	14	TRBJ1-5	TGTGCCAGCAGTAGGACATCAGCGAAGCAGCCCCAGCATTTT	CASSRTSAKQPQHF
NA	TRBV7-9	many	12	TRBJ2-7	TGTGCCAGCACCGAGGCAGGGGTCGAGCAGTACTTC	CASTEAGVEQYF
NA	TRBV15	many	15	TRBJ2-2	TGTGCCACCAGCAGGTTAGGGGCCGGCACCGGGGAGCTGTTTTTT	CATSRLGAGTGELFF
NA	TRBV6-1	few	12	TRBJ1-5	TGTGCCAGCAGGGACAAACGACAGCCCCAGCATTTT	CASRDKRQPQHF
NA	TRBV29-1	once	13	TRBJ2-4	TGCAGCGTTGAGGCTTCCGAGTGGGACATTCAGTACTTC	CSVEASEWDIQYF
NA	TRBV9	NA	14	TRBJ1-1	TGTGCCAGCAGCACAAGGACAGAAGGGGGGGAAGCTTTCTTT	CASSTRTEGGEAFF
TRBD2	TRBV11-2	many	13	TRBJ2-5	TGTGCCAGCAGCAGACTAGCGAAAGAGACCCAGTACTTC	CASSRLAKETQYF
TRBD2	TRBV11-2	many	17	TRBJ2-5	TGTGCCAGCAGCTTGAACGGACTAGCGGGGGGGCGGGAGACCCAGTACTTC	CASSLNGLAGGRETQYF
NA	TRBV6-2/TRBV6-3	many	14	TRBJ2-7	TGTGCCAGCAGTTCCTTTCGACTAGCCTACGAGCAGTACTTC	CASSSFRLAYEQYF
NA	TRBV7-2	many	15	TRBJ2-7	TGTGCCAGCAGCTTAGTGGGCGGCGGAGGAAACGAGCAGTACTTC	CASSLVGGGGNEQYF